A selection of T cell receptor beta chains follows, all from one sample in a study of cytomegalovirus exposure and HLA in healthy donors. The protocol was immunoSEQ multiplex PCR, while the TCRdb copy is restricted to in-frame clones and leaves out a portion. The data show under 65,000 clones, around 80% seen once. Sequenced material: PBMCs. The receptors stem from a man in his fifties or sixties in good health and CMV-seronegative. CDR3s include the opening cysteine and the closing phenylalanine or tryptophan. Expanded clones are given a class, and other clones once, few, many or no size at all.

v_gene: TRBV29-1; j_gene: TRBJ2-3; abundance: -; CDR3aa: CSAWAGGTDTQYF
v_gene: TRBV29-1; j_gene: TRBJ2-7; abundance: once; CDR3aa: CSVGGTGINEQYF
v_gene: TRBV7-2; j_gene: TRBJ2-2; abundance: -; CDR3aa: CASSSAVGTGGLAGELFF
v_gene: TRBV7-3; j_gene: TRBJ2-1; abundance: -; CDR3aa: CASSQSRVNEQFF
v_gene: TRBV5-1; j_gene: TRBJ2-2; abundance: -; CDR3aa: CASSLSQGVGTGELFF
v_gene: TRBV9; j_gene: TRBJ2-1; abundance: -; CDR3aa: CASTKVLGGNEQFF
v_gene: TRBV27; j_gene: TRBJ2-1; abundance: -; CDR3aa: CASRRSGSNEQFF
v_gene: TRBV25-1; j_gene: TRBJ2-1; abundance: once; CDR3aa: CASSGPGQTYNEQFF
v_gene: TRBV29-1; j_gene: TRBJ2-7; abundance: -; CDR3aa: CSVSAGGSSYEQYF
v_gene: TRBV6-4; j_gene: TRBJ2-2; abundance: -; CDR3aa: CASSDGAGNTGELFF
v_gene: TRBV13; j_gene: TRBJ1-1; abundance: -; CDR3aa: CASSEKTEAFF
v_gene: TRBV5-1; j_gene: TRBJ1-5; abundance: -; CDR3aa: CASSFGGDQPQHF
v_gene: TRBV9; j_gene: TRBJ2-4; abundance: -; CDR3aa: CASSVERNREPHIQYF
v_gene: TRBV27; j_gene: TRBJ2-5; abundance: -; CDR3aa: CASSLLAGGRETQYF
v_gene: TRBV19; j_gene: TRBJ1-5; abundance: few; CDR3aa: CASSLRTGNPNNQPQHF
v_gene: TRBV11-3; j_gene: TRBJ2-3; abundance: once; CDR3aa: CASSFSQDTQYF
v_gene: TRBV5-4; j_gene: TRBJ1-1; abundance: -; CDR3aa: CASSYQGGNTEAFF
v_gene: TRBV21-1; j_gene: TRBJ2-7; abundance: -; CDR3aa: CASSKVIGASPSYEQYF
v_gene: TRBV7-2; j_gene: TRBJ2-6; abundance: -; CDR3aa: CASSPRREMANVLTF
v_gene: TRBV7-3; j_gene: TRBJ2-1; abundance: -; CDR3aa: CPPGGGNEQFF
v_gene: TRBV27; j_gene: TRBJ2-7; abundance: -; CDR3aa: CASRTRTGLMPYEQYF
v_gene: TRBV7-9; j_gene: TRBJ2-6; abundance: few; CDR3aa: CASRGSGANVLTF